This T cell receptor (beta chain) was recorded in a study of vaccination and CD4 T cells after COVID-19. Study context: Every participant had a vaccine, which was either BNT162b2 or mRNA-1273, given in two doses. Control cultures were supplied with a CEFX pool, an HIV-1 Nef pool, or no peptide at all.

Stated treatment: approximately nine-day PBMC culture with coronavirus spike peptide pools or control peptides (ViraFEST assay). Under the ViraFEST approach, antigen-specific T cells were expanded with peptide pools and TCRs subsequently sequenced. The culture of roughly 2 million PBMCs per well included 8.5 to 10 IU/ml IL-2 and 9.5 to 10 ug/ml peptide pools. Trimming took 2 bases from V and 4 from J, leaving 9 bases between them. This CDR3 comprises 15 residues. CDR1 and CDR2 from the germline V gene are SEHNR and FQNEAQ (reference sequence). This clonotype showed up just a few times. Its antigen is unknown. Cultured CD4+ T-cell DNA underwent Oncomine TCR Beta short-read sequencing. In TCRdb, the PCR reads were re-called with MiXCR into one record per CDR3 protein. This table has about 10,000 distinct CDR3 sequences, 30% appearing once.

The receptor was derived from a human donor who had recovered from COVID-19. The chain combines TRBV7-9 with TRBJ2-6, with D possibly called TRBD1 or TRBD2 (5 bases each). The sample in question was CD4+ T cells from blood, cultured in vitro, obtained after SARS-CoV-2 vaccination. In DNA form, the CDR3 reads TGTGCCAGCAGCTTAATGGGGGAAGGGGCCAACGTCCTGACTTTC. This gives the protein CASSLMGEGANVLTF.